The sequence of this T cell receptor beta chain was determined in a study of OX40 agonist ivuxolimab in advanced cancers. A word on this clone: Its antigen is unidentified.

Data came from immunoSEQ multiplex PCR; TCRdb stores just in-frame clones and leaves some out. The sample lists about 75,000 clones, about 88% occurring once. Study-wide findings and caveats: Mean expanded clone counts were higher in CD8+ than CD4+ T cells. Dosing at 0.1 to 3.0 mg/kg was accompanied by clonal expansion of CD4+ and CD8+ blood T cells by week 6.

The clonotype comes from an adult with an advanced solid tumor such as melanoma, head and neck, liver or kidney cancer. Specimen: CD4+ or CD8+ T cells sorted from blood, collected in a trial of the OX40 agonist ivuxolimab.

The CDR3 nucleotides read TGTGCCAGCAGCTTGGGACAGGGGGCCGAGGAGACCCAGTACTTC. This sequence encodes CASSLGQGAEETQYF. The gene calls are TRBV7-2 and TRBJ2-5; TRBD1 agrees at 12 bases. The junction had 4 bases not matched to a gene; V was cut back by 3 bases and J by 5 bases. This CDR3 region has 15 residues. Germline V lookup: CDR1 SGHTA, CDR2 FQGNSA.